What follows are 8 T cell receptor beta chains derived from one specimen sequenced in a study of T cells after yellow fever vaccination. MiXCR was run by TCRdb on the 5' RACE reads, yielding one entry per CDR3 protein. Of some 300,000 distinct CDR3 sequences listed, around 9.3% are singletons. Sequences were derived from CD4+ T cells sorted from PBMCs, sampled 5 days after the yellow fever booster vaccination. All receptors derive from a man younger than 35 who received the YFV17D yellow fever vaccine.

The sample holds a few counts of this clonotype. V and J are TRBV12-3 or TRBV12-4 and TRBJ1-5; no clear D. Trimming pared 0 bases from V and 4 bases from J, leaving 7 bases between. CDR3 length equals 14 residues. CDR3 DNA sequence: TGTGCCAGCAGTTTAGCGGAGCCTAATCAGCCCCAGCATTTT. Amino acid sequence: CASSLAEPNQPQHF.

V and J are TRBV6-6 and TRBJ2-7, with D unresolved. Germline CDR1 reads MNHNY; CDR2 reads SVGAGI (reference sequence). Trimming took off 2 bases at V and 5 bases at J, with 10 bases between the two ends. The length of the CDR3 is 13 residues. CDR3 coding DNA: TGTGCCAGCAGTTACCCCCAAAAGAACGAGCAGTACGTC. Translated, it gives CASSYPQKNEQYV.

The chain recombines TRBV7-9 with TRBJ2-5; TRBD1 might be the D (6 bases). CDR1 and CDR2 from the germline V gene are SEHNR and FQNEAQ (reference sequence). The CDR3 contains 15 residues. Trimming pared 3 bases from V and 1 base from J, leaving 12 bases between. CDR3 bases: TGTGCCAGCAGCTTCGGACAGCCAGGCCAAGAGACCCAGTACTTC. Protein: CASSFGQPGQETQYF.

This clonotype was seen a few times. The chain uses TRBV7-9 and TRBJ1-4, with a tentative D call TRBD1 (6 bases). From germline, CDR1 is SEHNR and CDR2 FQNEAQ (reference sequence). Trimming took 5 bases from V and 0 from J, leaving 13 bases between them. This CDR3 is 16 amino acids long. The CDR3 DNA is TGTGCCAGCAGCCCCCGGACAGCTGCAACTAATGAAAAACTGTTTTTT. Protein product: CASSPRTAATNEKLFF. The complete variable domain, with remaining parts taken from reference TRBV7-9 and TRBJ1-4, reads DTGVSQNPRHKITKRGQNVTFRCDPISEHNRLYWYRQTLGQGPEFLTYFQNEAQLEKSRLLSDRFSAERPKGSFSTLEIQRTEQGDSAMYLCASSPRTAATNEKLFFGSGTQLSVL.

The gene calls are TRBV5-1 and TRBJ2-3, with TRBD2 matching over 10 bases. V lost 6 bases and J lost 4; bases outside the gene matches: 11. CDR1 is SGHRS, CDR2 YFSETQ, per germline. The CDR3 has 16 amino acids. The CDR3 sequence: CASTPNQAGGPDTQYF. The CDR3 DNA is TGCGCCAGCACCCCTAATCAAGCGGGGGGGCCAGATACGCAGTATTTT.

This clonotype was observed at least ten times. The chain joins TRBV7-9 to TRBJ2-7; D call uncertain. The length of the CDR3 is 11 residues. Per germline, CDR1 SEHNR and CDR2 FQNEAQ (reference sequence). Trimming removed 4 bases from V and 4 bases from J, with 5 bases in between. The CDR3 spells CASSSLYEQYF. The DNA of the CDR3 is TGTGCCAGCAGCTCTTTATACGAGCAGTACTTC.

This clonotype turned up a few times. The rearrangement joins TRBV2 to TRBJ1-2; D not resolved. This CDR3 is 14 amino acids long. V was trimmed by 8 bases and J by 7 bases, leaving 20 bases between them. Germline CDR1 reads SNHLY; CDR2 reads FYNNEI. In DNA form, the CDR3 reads TGTGCCAGCGAACTCCGGGCGCCGCGCTCTGGCTACACCTTC. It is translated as CASELRAPRSGYTF. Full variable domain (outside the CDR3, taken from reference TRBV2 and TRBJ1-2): EPEVTQTPSHQVTQMGQEVILRCVPISNHLYFYWYRQILGQKVEFLVSFYNNEISEKSEIFDDQFSVERPDGSNFTLKIRSTKLEDSAMYFCASELRAPRSGYTFGSGTRLTVV.

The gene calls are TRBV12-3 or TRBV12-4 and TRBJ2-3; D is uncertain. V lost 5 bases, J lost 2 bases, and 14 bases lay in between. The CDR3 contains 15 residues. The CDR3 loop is CASSTTTDYTDTQYF. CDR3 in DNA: TGTGCCAGCAGTACGACGACGGATTACACAGATACGCAGTATTTT.